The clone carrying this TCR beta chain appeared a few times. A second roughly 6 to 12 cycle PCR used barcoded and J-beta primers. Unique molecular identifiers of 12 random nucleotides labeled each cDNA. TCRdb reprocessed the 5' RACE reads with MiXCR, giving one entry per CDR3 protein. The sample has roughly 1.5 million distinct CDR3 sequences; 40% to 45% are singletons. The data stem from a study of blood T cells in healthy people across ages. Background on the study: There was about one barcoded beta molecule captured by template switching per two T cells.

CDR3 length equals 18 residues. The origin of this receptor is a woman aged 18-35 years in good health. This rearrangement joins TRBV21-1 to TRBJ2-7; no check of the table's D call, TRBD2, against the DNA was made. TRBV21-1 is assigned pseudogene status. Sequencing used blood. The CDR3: CASSKEEGLAGPLYEQYF. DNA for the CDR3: TGTGCCAGCAGCAAGGAGGAGGGACTAGCGGGACCCCTTTACGAGCAGTACTTC.